Each of the 19 T cell receptor beta chains below was sequenced from the same sample in a study of siplizumab effects on memory and regulatory T cells. Data came from immunoSEQ multiplex PCR; TCRdb stores just in-frame clones and leaves some out. This table has about 100,000 clones, 90% to 95% appearing once. The sequencing input was CD4+ T cells sorted from blood. These receptor sequences come from a human donor in good health.

The chain couples TRBV9 to TRBJ2-1; 11 bases are a match to TRBD2. The V segment lost 1 base and the J segment 2 bases; nucleotides outside the gene matches: 2. This CDR3 contains 16 residues. Looked up from germline, CDR1 is SGDLS and CDR2 is YYNGEE. The CDR3 nucleotides read TGTGCCAGCAGCGTATATAGCGGGAGGGCCTACAATGAGCAGTTCTTC. Its protein is CASSVYSGRAYNEQFF.

This clone was observed a single time. The rearrangement joins TRBV7-9 to TRBJ2-7; TRBD2 matches 7 bases. CDR1 is SEHNR, CDR2 FQNEAQ, per germline (reference sequence). The V segment lost 1 base and the J segment 0 bases; nucleotides outside the gene matches: 6. The CDR3 is 16 amino acids. The DNA of the CDR3 is TGTGCCAGCAGCTTAGTTGGCGGGGGAAGCTCCTACGAGCAGTACTTC. Amino acids: CASSLVGGGSSYEQYF.

Concerning this clone: Because the CDR3's place on the DNA is in doubt, the DNA is left out and the CDR3 is given as listed by TCRdb. This chain's CDR3 is CASTHYRDRGPQTPGSCFF. J is TRBJ2-2 and V is TRBV11-3; TRBD1 is the table's D call, not checked against the DNA. The CDR3 is 19 residues long, counting both termini. CDR1 is SGHNT and CDR2 is YENEEA in the germline V gene.

The gene calls are TRBV5-4 and TRBJ2-1; D gene unclear. The CDR3 covers 14 residues. V lost 5 bases to trimming and J lost 0 bases, with 9 bases between them. Germline assignment: CDR1 SGHNT and CDR2 YYREEE (reference sequence). CDR3 sequence (DNA): TGTGCCAGCAGTCGCAGGCGCTCCTACAATGAGCAGTTCTTC. Amino acid sequence: CASSRRRSYNEQFF.

There are a few counts of this clone. The V and J genes are TRBV2 and TRBJ2-3; D may correspond to TRBD1 or TRBD2 (5 bases each). Trimming cost V 7 bases and J 4 bases, with 12 bases left between them. The CDR3 is 13 amino acids. From germline, CDR1 is SNHLY and CDR2 FYNNEI. Here the CDR3 DNA reads TGTGCCAGCACCAGGGAGAGGGCAGATACGCAGTATTTT. Protein: CASTRERADTQYF.

The V and J genes are TRBV21-1 and TRBJ1-1; TRBD1, the table's D call, lacks a check against the DNA. TRBV21-1 is given as a pseudogene. CDR3 length: 16 residues. The CDR3 here is CASPKKRSQGWTEAFF. Here the CDR3 DNA reads TGTGCCAGCCCCAAAAAAAGGAGTCAGGGGTGGACTGAAGCTTTCTTT.

This clone was observed once. This rearrangement joins TRBV7-7 to TRBJ2-5, with D perhaps being TRBD1 or TRBD2 (5 bases each). CDR1 is SSHAT, CDR2 FNYEAQ, per germline (reference sequence). The CDR3 is made up of 13 amino acids. V was shortened by 1 base and J by 5 bases, with 8 bases between the two germline ends. The chain's CDR3 is CASSLDWGETQYF. The CDR3 bases are TGTGCCAGCAGCTTAGATTGGGGGGAGACCCAGTACTTC.

In regard to this clone: Other DNA sequences from this sample encode an identical CDR3 as well. The genes are TRBV7-2 and TRBJ1-1; D is perhaps TRBD1 (5 bases). Germline V CDR1 and CDR2: SGHTA, FQGNSA. Trimming pared 3 bases from V and 2 bases from J, leaving 10 bases between. The CDR3 has 14 amino acids. CDR3: CASSFQGGNTEAFF. The CDR3 region has the DNA TGTGCCAGCAGCTTCCAGGGAGGAAACACTGAAGCTTTCTTT.

CDR3 in amino acids: CASSLKDREGNEQFF. The CDR3 region has the DNA TGTGCCAGCAGCTTAAAAGACAGGGAGGGCAATGAGCAGTTCTTC. The rearrangement uses TRBV5-7 and TRBJ2-1; the D call may be TRBD1 or TRBD2 (7 bases each). TRBV5-7 is an ORF, and what it does is uncertain. The CDR3 contains 15 residues. The V end lost 2 bases, the J end lost 6 bases, and 15 bases lay between the germline ends.

The chain employs TRBV9 and TRBJ2-3; 9 bases agree with TRBD2. CDR3 length equals 14 residues. CDR1 SGDLS and CDR2 YYNGEE come from the germline V gene. Trimming at V came to 8 bases and at J to 0 bases, leaving 4 bases not matched to a gene. DNA for the CDR3: TGTGCCAGTAGGACTAGCGAAAGCACAGATACGCAGTATTTT. Translated: CASRTSESTDTQYF. Looking up the rest from reference TRBV9 and TRBJ2-3 gives the full variable domain: DSGVTQTPKHLITATGQRVTLRCSPRSGDLSVYWYQQSLDQGLQFLIQYYNGEERAKGNILERFSAQQFPDLHSELNLSSLELGDSALYFCASRTSESTDTQYFGPGTRLTVL.

The rearrangement links TRBV4-2 to TRBJ2-1; D is unclear. This CDR3 has 13 residues. Trimming cost V 1 base and J 10 bases, with 11 bases left between them. Germline loops: CDR1 LGHNA, CDR2 YNFKEQ. CDR3 loop: CASSQVMGWEQFF. DNA for the CDR3: TGTGCCAGCAGCCAAGTAATGGGGTGGGAGCAGTTCTTC.

This clone appeared once. The V and J genes are TRBV5-1 and TRBJ2-2, with TRBD2 identical over 7 bases. CDR1 and CDR2 (germline): SGHRS, YFSETQ. The CDR3 length is 14 residues. Trimming removed 4 bases from V and 6 bases from J; junction bases left unmatched: 6. The CDR3 spells CASSDAGAPGELFF. CDR3 DNA sequence: TGCGCCAGCAGCGACGCGGGAGCCCCCGGGGAGCTGTTTTTT.

The chain is built from TRBV18 and TRBJ1-5; the match to TRBD1 covers 7 bases. There are 15 residues in the CDR3. J was trimmed by 2 bases and V by 6 bases; bases with no gene match: 7. Per germline, CDR1 KGHSH and CDR2 LQKENI. CDR3 DNA: TGTGCCAGCTCCGAACAGGGGACGGGCAATCAGCCCCAGCATTTT. Translation gives CASSEQGTGNQPQHF.

This rearrangement joins TRBV28 to TRBJ1-5; tentatively, D is TRBD1 (5 bases). V was clipped by 8 bases and J by 3 bases, with 11 bases between them. CDR1 and CDR2 (germline): MDHEN, SYDVKM. The CDR3 has 13 amino acids. CDR3 loop: CASQGEANQPQHF. The CDR3 nucleotides read TGTGCCAGCCAGGGTGAGGCCAATCAGCCCCAGCATTTT. Supplemented by reference TRBV28 and TRBJ1-5, the full variable domain reads DVKVTQSSRYLVKRTGEKVFLECVQDMDHENMFWYRQDPGLGLRLIYFSYDVKMKEKGDIPEGYSVSREKKERFSLILESASTNQTSMYLCASQGEANQPQHFGDGTRLSIL.

DNA for the CDR3: TGTGCCAGCAGCCCGGGACAGGGGTGGAGGTATGAGCAGTTCTTC. Residues: CASSPGQGWRYEQFF. The rearrangement links TRBV7-3 to TRBJ2-1, with TRBD1 matching over 10 bases. There are 15 residues in the CDR3. The germline CDR1 and CDR2 sequences are SGHTA and FQGTGA. V dropped 5 bases and J dropped 8; count of bases not matched to a gene: 9. The variable domain in full, completed from reference TRBV7-3 and TRBJ2-1, reads GAGVSQTPSNKVTEKGKYVELRCDPISGHTALYWYRQSLGQGPEFLIYFQGTGAADDSGLPNDRFFAVRPEGSVSTLKIQRTERGDSAVYLCASSPGQGWRYEQFFGPGTRLTVL.

The genes are TRBV5-1 and TRBJ1-4; no firm D call. The CDR3 totals 18 residues. Germline CDR1 and CDR2: SGHRS and YFSETQ. The V end lost 4 bases, the J end lost 9 bases, and 28 bases lay between the germline ends. CDR3 loop: CASSPPNPLRDGSKKLFF. The CDR3 coding sequence is TGCGCCAGCAGCCCGCCTAATCCCCTCAGAGATGGTAGTAAAAAACTGTTTTTT.

This chain joins TRBV28 and TRBJ1-5; D is unresolved. Trimming shortened V by 10 bases and J by 5 bases, and 21 bases separated the two germline ends. The CDR3 consists of 15 residues. CDR1 and CDR2 (germline): MDHEN, SYDVKM. The CDR3 is CATDSGPRGYQPQHF. The CDR3, as DNA: TGTGCCACTGACTCCGGGCCCCGGGGTTATCAGCCCCAGCATTTT.

The genes are TRBV29-1 and TRBJ1-1; D call uncertain. V was shortened by 4 bases and J by 5 bases, with 8 bases between the two germline ends. Looked up from germline, CDR1 is SQVTM and CDR2 is ANQGSEA. The length of the CDR3 is 11 residues. The DNA for the CDR3 is TGCAGCGTTGTATCGGGGACTGAAGCTTTCTTT. It specifies CSVVSGTEAFF.

In regard to this clone: Other DNA sequences of this sample code for an identical CDR3. The chain uses TRBV5-1 and TRBJ2-5, with D uncertain. Germline values: CDR1 SGHRS, CDR2 YFSETQ. There are 13 residues in the CDR3. The V and J ends lost 0 bases and 5 bases respectively, with 8 bases between them. CDR3 sequence (DNA): TGCGCCAGCAGCTTGGGAAGGTTGGAGACCCAGTACTTC. Protein: CASSLGRLETQYF.